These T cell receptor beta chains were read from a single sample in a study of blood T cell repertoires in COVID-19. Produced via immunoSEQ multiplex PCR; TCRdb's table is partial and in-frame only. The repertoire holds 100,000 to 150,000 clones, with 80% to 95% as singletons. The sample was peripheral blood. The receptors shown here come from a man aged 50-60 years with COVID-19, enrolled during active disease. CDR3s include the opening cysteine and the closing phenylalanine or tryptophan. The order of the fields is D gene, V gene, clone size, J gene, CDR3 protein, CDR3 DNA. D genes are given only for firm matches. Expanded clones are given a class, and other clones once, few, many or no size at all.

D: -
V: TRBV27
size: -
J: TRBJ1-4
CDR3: CASSLSGHSEKLFF
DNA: TGTGCCAGCAGTTTATCGGGACACTCAGAAAAACTGTTTTTT

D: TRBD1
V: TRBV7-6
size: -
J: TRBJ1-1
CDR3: CASSAGTALNTEAFF
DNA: TGTGCCAGCAGCGCCGGGACAGCTTTGAACACTGAAGCTTTCTTT

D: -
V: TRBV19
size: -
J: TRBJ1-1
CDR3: CASSIGGQGRTEAFF
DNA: TGTGCCAGTAGTATAGGAGGGCAGGGGAGAACTGAAGCTTTCTTT

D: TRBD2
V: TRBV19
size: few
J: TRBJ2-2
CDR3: CASRRTSGSVGGELFF
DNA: TGTGCCAGTAGACGGACTAGCGGGAGTGTCGGCGGGGAGCTGTTTTTT

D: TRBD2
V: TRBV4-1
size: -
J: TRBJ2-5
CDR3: CASSQGGTSGSQETQYF
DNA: TGCGCCAGCAGCCAAGGTGGGACTAGCGGGAGCCAAGAGACCCAGTACTTC

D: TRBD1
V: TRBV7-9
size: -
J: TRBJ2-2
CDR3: CASRPAGTGRAGELFF
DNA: TGTGCCAGCAGACCAGCCGGGACAGGGAGGGCCGGGGAGCTGTTTTTT

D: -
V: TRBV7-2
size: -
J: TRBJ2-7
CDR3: CASSISRLVDEQYF
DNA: TGTGCCAGCAGCATATCCAGACTAGTTGACGAGCAGTACTTC

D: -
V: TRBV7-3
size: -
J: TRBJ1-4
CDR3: CASSLTGATNEKLFF
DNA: TGTGCCAGCAGCTTAACGGGGGCCACTAATGAAAAACTGTTTTTT

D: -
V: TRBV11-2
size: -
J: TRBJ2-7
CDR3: CASSSFYEQYF
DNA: TGTGCCAGCAGTTCTTTCTACGAGCAGTACTTC

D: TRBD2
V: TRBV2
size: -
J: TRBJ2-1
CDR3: CASRGTSSYNEQFF
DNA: TGTGCCAGCAGGGGGACTAGCTCCTACAATGAGCAGTTCTTC

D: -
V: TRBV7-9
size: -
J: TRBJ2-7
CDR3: CASSLTWYEQYF
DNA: TGTGCCAGCAGCTTAACTTGGTACGAGCAGTACTTC

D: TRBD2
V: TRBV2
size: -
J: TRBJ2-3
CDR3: CASRDDHSSGPSTDTQYF
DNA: TGTGCCAGCAGGGATGACCATTCTAGCGGCCCTAGCACAGATACGCAGTATTTT

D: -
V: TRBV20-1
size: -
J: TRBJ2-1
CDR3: CSASLGGELNEQFF
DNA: TGCAGTGCTAGTCTGGGGGGAGAGCTCAATGAGCAGTTCTTC

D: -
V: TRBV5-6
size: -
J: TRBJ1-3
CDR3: CASNLGQLSGNTIYF
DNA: TGTGCCAGCAACCTCGGACAGCTCTCTGGAAACACCATATATTTT

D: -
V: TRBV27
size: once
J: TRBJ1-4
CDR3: CASSLLPGATNEKLFF
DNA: TGTGCCAGCAGTTTATTACCGGGAGCAACTAATGAAAAACTGTTTTTT

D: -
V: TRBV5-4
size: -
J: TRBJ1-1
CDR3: CASSRDGGITEAFF
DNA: TGTGCCAGCAGCAGAGACGGGGGAATCACTGAAGCTTTCTTT

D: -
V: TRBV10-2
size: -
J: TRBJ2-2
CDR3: CASSELLNTGELFF
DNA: TGCGCCAGCAGTGAATTACTGAACACCGGGGAGCTGTTTTTT

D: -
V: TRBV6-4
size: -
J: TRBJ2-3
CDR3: CASSDPEDRREDTDTQYF
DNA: TGTGCCAGCAGTGACCCCGAAGACAGGAGAGAGGACACAGATACGCAGTATTTT

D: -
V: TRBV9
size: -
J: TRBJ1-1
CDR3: CASSVGSPSNTEAFF
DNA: TGTGCCAGCAGCGTAGGGAGTCCGTCGAACACTGAAGCTTTCTTT

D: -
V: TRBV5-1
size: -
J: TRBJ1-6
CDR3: CASRDRAPEGPLGSPLHF
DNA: TGCGCCAGCAGAGACCGGGCCCCGGAGGGGCCTTTAGGATCACCCCTCCACTTT

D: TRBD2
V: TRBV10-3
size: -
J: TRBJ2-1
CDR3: CAIALGLAGAENEQFF
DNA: TGTGCCATTGCCCTGGGACTAGCGGGAGCGGAGAATGAGCAGTTCTTC

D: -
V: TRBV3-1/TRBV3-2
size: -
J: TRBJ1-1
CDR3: CASTRGLGTEAFF
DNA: TGTGCCAGCACCAGGGGATTGGGCACTGAAGCTTTCTTT

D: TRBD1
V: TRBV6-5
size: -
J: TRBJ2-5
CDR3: CASSRDRGDRAQYF
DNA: TGTGCCAGCAGCCGGGACAGGGGGGACCGCGCCCAGTACTTC

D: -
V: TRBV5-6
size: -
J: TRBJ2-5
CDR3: CASSLGAGLYQETQYF
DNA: TGTGCCAGCAGCTTGGGGGCAGGACTGTACCAAGAGACCCAGTACTTC

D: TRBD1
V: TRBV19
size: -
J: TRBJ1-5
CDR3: CASSMTGDSFQPQHF
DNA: TGTGCCAGTAGTATGACAGGGGATTCTTTTCAGCCCCAGCATTTT

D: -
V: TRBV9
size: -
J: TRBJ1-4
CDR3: CASSVAGSEKLFF
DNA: TGTGCCAGCAGCGTGGCGGGCTCGGAAAAACTGTTTTTT

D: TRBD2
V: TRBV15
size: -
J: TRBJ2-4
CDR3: CATSRDQGTRLAKNIQYF
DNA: TGTGCCACCAGCAGAGATCAGGGGACTAGACTAGCCAAAAACATTCAGTACTTC

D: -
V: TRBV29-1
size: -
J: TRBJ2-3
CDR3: CSAEGVSTDTQYF
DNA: TGCAGCGCCGAGGGCGTTTCCACAGATACGCAGTATTTT

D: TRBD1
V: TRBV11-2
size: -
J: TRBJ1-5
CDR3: CASSRQGDAAQHF
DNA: TGTGCCAGCAGCCGACAGGGGGACGCGGCCCAGCATTTT

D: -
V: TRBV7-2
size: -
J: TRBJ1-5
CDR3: CASSYGSNQPQHF
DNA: TGTGCCAGCAGCTACGGGAGCAATCAGCCCCAGCATTTT

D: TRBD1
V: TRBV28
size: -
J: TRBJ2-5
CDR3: CASSRGTGGLGTQYF
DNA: TGTGCCAGCAGCCGCGGGACAGGGGGCCTCGGGACCCAGTACTTC

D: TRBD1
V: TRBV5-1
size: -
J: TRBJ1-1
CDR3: CASSQVQGGGTEAFF
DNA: TGCGCCAGCAGCCAAGTCCAGGGGGGCGGCACTGAAGCTTTCTTT

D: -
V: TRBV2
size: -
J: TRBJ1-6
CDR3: CASVETGESPLHF
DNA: TGTGCCAGCGTAGAGACAGGAGAGTCACCCCTCCACTTT

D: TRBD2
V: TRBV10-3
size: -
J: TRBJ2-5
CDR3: CATLSGGNQETQYF
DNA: TGTGCCACCCTTAGCGGGGGAAACCAAGAGACCCAGTACTTC

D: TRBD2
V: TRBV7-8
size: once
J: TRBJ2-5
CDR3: CASSFQREEGETQYF
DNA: TGTGCCAGCAGCTTCCAGCGGGAGGAGGGAGAGACCCAGTACTTC

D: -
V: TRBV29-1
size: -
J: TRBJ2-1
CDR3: CSVEDRTEVWVF
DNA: TGCAGCGTTGAAGATCGTACGGAGGTTTGGGTCTTC

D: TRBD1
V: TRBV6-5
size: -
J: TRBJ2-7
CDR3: CASSRDRGHEQYF
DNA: TGTGCCAGCAGCCGGGACAGGGGGCACGAGCAGTACTTC

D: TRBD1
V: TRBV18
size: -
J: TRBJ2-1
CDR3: CASSATGTGFEQFF
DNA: TGTGCCAGCTCAGCCACCGGGACAGGGTTTGAGCAGTTCTTC

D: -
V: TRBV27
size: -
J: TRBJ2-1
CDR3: CASSSGLPAGEQFF
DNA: TGTGCCAGCAGTTCCGGACTGCCCGCGGGTGAGCAGTTCTTC

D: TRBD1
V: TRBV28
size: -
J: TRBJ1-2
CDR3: CASSSLSDRGLANYGYTF
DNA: TGTGCCAGCAGTTCTCTTTCTGACAGGGGGTTAGCTAACTATGGCTACACCTTC

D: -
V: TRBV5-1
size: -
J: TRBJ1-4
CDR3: CASREGLTNEKLFF
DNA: TGCGCCAGCAGGGAGGGGTTAACTAATGAAAAACTGTTTTTT